The clone carrying this T cell receptor beta chain showed up just a few times. What it recognizes is unknown. Germline trimming cut 7 bases from V and 8 bases from J; bases unmatched to any gene: 8. This CDR3 has 14 residues. Germline assignment: CDR1 SQVTM and CDR2 ANQGSEA. These data originate in a study of T-cell memory formation after mild COVID-19. The study, taken as a whole, reports: Researchers found some responding clones in pre-infection memory, a sign that cross-reactive memory joined.

TCRdb reanalysed the 5' RACE reads using MiXCR and keeps one entry per CDR3 protein. The sample has 450,000 to 650,000 distinct CDR3 sequences; less than 25% are singletons. V is TRBV29-1 and J is TRBJ2-1, with 13 bases that match TRBD2. This receptor was obtained from an adult woman who had mild COVID-19 (a few samples of this study predate the infection). Cell type and time point are not known. Sequencing was performed on PBMCs or a T cell subset sorted from them (not recorded which). Here the CDR3 DNA reads TGCAGCGAACGGACTAGCGGGAGTGGAGATGAGCAGTTCTTC. This translates into CSERTSGSGDEQFF.